The rows below give T cell receptor beta chains drawn from one sample of a study of blood T cell repertoires in COVID-19. TCRdb's copy holds only in-frame clones and misses some; the assay was immunoSEQ multiplex PCR. The table lists roughly 180,000 clones, about 86% of them singletons. The specimen was peripheral blood. Receptors originate from a man between 70 and 80 years old with active or convalescent COVID-19. Each CDR3 is given with its conserved first and last residue. Fields, in order: D gene, V gene, clone size, J gene, CDR3 protein, CDR3 DNA. The D gene is left open where the match is weak. Clone sizes are given selectively: once, few, many, or a class where the clone is expanded.

TRBD1	TRBV6-5	.	TRBJ1-1	CASSYSSQGGNTEAFF	TGTGCCAGCAGTTACTCGTCGCAGGGGGGGAACACTGAAGCTTTCTTT
TRBD2	TRBV29-1	.	TRBJ2-1	CSVYSGGSSYNEQFF	TGCAGCGTTTATAGCGGGGGCAGCTCCTACAATGAGCAGTTCTTC
TRBD2	TRBV7-2	.	TRBJ2-7	CASSLGASGRAIGEQYF	TGTGCCAGCAGCTTAGGGGCCAGCGGGAGGGCTATCGGCGAGCAGTACTTC
.	TRBV10-1	once	TRBJ1-1	CASSELQGGGEAFF	TGCGCCAGCAGTGAGTTGCAGGGAGGCGGCGAAGCTTTCTTT
.	TRBV11-2	.	TRBJ2-2	CASSLVRGSSTGELFF	TGTGCCAGCAGCTTAGTTCGGGGGAGTAGTACCGGGGAGCTGTTTTTT
.	TRBV7-3	.	TRBJ1-1	CASSLTMEGRTEAFF	TGTGCCAGCAGCTTAACGATGGAGGGGAGGACTGAAGCTTTCTTT
TRBD2	TRBV7-3	.	TRBJ2-1	CASSRGASGSSYNEQFF	TGTGCCAGCAGCCGGGGGGCTAGCGGGAGCTCCTACAATGAGCAGTTCTTC
.	TRBV4-3	.	TRBJ1-1	CASSLKRGTEAFF	TGCGCCAGCAGCCTGAAAAGGGGCACTGAAGCTTTCTTT
TRBD2	TRBV15	once	TRBJ2-1	CATSRARLAISEPKQFF	TGTGCCACCAGCAGAGCCCGACTAGCCATAAGCGAGCCCAAGCAGTTCTTC
TRBD1	TRBV3-1/TRBV3-2	.	TRBJ1-4	CASSQATGGGEKLFF	TGTGCCAGCAGCCAAGCGACAGGGGGCGGGGAAAAACTGTTTTTT
TRBD1	TRBV30	.	TRBJ1-6	CACQPGQYNSPLHF	TGTGCCTGCCAGCCGGGACAGTATAATTCACCCCTCCACTTT
.	TRBV2	.	TRBJ1-5	CASKEISNQPQHF	TGTGCCAGCAAAGAGATTAGCAATCAGCCCCAGCATTTT
TRBD2	TRBV7-3	.	TRBJ2-1	CASSPPGGSSYNEQFF	TGTGCCAGCAGCCCCCCTGGCGGGAGCTCCTACAATGAGCAGTTCTTC
.	TRBV6-5	.	TRBJ1-1	CASQGELGTEAFF	TGTGCCAGCCAGGGTGAGTTGGGCACTGAAGCTTTCTTT
TRBD1	TRBV27	.	TRBJ1-2	CASRRAHGTGGDGYGYTF	TGTGCCAGCAGACGAGCCCACGGGACAGGGGGCGACGGCTATGGCTACACCTTC
.	TRBV25-1	.	TRBJ1-2	CASTQDSWGYGYTF	TGTGCCAGCACTCAGGACAGTTGGGGCTATGGCTACACCTTC
.	TRBV30	.	TRBJ1-6	CAWGLRDLLHF	TGTGCCTGGGGACTCCGGGATCTACTCCACTTT
TRBD1	TRBV30	.	TRBJ2-5	CASHRTGWETQYF	TGTGCCTCACACCGGACAGGCTGGGAGACCCAGTACTTC
TRBD2	TRBV15	.	TRBJ2-5	CATSRDSRGEETQYF	TGTGCCACCAGCAGAGATTCTCGGGGGGAAGAGACCCAGTACTTC
TRBD1	TRBV7-8	.	TRBJ1-5	CASSFGTARPGPQHF	TGTGCCAGCAGCTTCGGGACAGCCCGCCCGGGGCCCCAGCATTTT
.	TRBV6-5	.	TRBJ2-5	CASSSPGGMETQYF	TGTGCCAGCAGTTCTCCAGGGGGGATGGAGACCCAGTACTTC
.	TRBV5-1	.	TRBJ2-7	CASSFDEGLGEQYF	TGCGCCAGCAGCTTTGATGAGGGTTTGGGCGAGCAGTACTTC
TRBD1	TRBV6-6	.	TRBJ1-6	CASSPHVRRGNSPLHF	TGTGCCAGCAGCCCTCATGTCCGCAGGGGGAATTCACCCCTCCACTTT
.	TRBV12-5	.	TRBJ2-3	CASGLLWGLGDIRGNTQYF	TGTGCTAGTGGTTTACTTTGGGGACTCGGGGATATTCGGGGTAATACGCAGTATTTT
TRBD1	TRBV29-1	.	TRBJ1-5	CSVVTGTGVNQPQHF	TGCAGCGTTGTAACCGGGACAGGGGTAAATCAGCCCCAGCATTTT
.	TRBV19	.	TRBJ1-3	CASSGSGNTIYF	TGTGCCTCCTCGGGATCTGGAAACACCATATATTTT
.	TRBV11-2	.	TRBJ1-6	CASSPQALLSPLHF	TGTGCCAGCAGCCCCCAGGCACTCCTCTCACCCCTCCACTTT
.	TRBV5-1	.	TRBJ1-4	CASSFGGEEKLFF	TGCGCCAGCAGCTTTGGAGGGGAAGAAAAACTGTTTTTT
TRBD1	TRBV6-5	.	TRBJ1-2	CASSSGTANYGYTF	TGTGCCAGCAGTTCCGGGACAGCTAACTATGGCTACACCTTC
.	TRBV9	.	TRBJ2-3	CASSVVQSISTDTQYF	TGTGCCAGCAGCGTAGTGCAGTCAATAAGCACAGATACGCAGTATTTT
TRBD1	TRBV30	.	TRBJ2-4	CAWRTPGTGENIQYF	TGTGCCTGGAGGACCCCCGGGACAGGGGAAAACATTCAGTACTTC
.	TRBV25-1	.	TRBJ2-7	CASTSNTGTYEQYF	TGTGCCAGCACTTCGAATACGGGGACCTACGAGCAGTACTTC
.	TRBV6-5	.	TRBJ2-2	CASSPFESNLGELFF	TGTGCCAGCAGTCCTTTTGAGAGCAACCTCGGGGAGCTGTTTTTT
.	TRBV12-2	.	TRBJ2-2	CASRWTGTGELFF	TGTGCAAGTCGCTGGACAGGAACCGGGGAGCTGTTTTTT
.	TRBV21-1	.	TRBJ1-1	CASRDRGGGNTEAFF	TGTGCCAGCAGGGACAGGGGAGGGGGAAACACTGAAGCTTTCTTT
TRBD1	TRBV5-4	.	TRBJ1-2	CASSRGTGGLGYGYTF	TGTGCCAGCAGCCGGGGGACAGGGGGCTTAGGCTATGGCTACACCTTC
.	TRBV7-6	.	TRBJ2-7	CASSLTTERQFLSYEQYF	TGTGCCAGCAGCTTAACTACGGAACGGCAGTTTCTCTCCTACGAGCAGTACTTC
.	TRBV6-5	.	TRBJ1-3	CASSYSNSRSGNTIYF	TGTGCCAGCAGTTACTCGAACAGCCGCTCTGGAAACACCATATATTTT
.	TRBV28	.	TRBJ1-2	CASGRGENGYTF	TGTGCCAGCGGGAGGGGGGAGAATGGCTACACCTTC
.	TRBV30	.	TRBJ1-6	CAWSVDPRIHF	TGTGCCTGGAGTGTAGATCCGCGAATCCACTTT
TRBD1	TRBV9	.	TRBJ1-2	CASSGGFLYGYTF	TGTGCCAGTTCAGGGGGTTTCCTCTATGGCTACACCTTC
.	TRBV7-2	.	TRBJ1-2	CASSLAGGSGYTF	TGTGCCAGCAGCTTAGCGGGGGGAAGTGGCTACACCTTC
.	TRBV30	once	TRBJ1-5	CAWSVGGSNQPQHF	TGTGCCTGGAGTGTAGGGGGTAGCAATCAGCCCCAGCATTTT
.	TRBV10-3	.	TRBJ1-1	CAISELTLQGPTEAFF	TGTGCCATCAGTGAGCTCACGTTACAGGGCCCCACTGAAGCTTTCTTT
TRBD1	TRBV6-5	.	TRBJ1-5	CASLRDRASNQPQHF	TGTGCCAGCCTGCGGGACAGGGCGAGCAATCAGCCCCAGCATTTT
.	TRBV28	.	TRBJ2-1	CASGQNNREQFF	TGTGCCAGCGGCCAAAATAACAGAGAGCAGTTCTTC
.	TRBV15	.	TRBJ1-1	CATSRGQANTEAFF	TGTGCCACCAGCAGAGGACAGGCGAACACTGAAGCTTTCTTT
TRBD2	TRBV9	.	TRBJ2-1	CASSVELRGLAGYNEQFF	TGTGCCAGCAGCGTAGAATTGAGGGGACTAGCGGGGTACAATGAGCAGTTCTTC